The source of this T cell receptor (beta chain) is a study of cytomegalovirus exposure and HLA in healthy donors. PCR was performed using 60 Vbeta and 13 Jbeta primers. Clones were read by immunoSEQ multiplex PCR, and TCRdb kept only the in-frame ones, dropping some. The repertoire holds roughly 130,000 clones, with roughly 78% as singletons. The V and J ends lost 4 bases and 0 bases, in that order; junction bases with no gene match: 11. Germline V gives CDR1 KGHSY, CDR2 FQNENV. The CDR3 has 18 amino acids. The TCR was taken from a man younger than 40 in good health and CMV-seronegative. J is TRBJ2-7 and V is TRBV16; 11 bases match TRBD2. The sequencing sample was made of PBMCs. CDR3 DNA: TGTGCCAGCAGCCGCCCAACTGCTAGCGGGAGGAACTCCTACGAGCAGTACTTC. Its protein product is CASSRPTASGRNSYEQYF.